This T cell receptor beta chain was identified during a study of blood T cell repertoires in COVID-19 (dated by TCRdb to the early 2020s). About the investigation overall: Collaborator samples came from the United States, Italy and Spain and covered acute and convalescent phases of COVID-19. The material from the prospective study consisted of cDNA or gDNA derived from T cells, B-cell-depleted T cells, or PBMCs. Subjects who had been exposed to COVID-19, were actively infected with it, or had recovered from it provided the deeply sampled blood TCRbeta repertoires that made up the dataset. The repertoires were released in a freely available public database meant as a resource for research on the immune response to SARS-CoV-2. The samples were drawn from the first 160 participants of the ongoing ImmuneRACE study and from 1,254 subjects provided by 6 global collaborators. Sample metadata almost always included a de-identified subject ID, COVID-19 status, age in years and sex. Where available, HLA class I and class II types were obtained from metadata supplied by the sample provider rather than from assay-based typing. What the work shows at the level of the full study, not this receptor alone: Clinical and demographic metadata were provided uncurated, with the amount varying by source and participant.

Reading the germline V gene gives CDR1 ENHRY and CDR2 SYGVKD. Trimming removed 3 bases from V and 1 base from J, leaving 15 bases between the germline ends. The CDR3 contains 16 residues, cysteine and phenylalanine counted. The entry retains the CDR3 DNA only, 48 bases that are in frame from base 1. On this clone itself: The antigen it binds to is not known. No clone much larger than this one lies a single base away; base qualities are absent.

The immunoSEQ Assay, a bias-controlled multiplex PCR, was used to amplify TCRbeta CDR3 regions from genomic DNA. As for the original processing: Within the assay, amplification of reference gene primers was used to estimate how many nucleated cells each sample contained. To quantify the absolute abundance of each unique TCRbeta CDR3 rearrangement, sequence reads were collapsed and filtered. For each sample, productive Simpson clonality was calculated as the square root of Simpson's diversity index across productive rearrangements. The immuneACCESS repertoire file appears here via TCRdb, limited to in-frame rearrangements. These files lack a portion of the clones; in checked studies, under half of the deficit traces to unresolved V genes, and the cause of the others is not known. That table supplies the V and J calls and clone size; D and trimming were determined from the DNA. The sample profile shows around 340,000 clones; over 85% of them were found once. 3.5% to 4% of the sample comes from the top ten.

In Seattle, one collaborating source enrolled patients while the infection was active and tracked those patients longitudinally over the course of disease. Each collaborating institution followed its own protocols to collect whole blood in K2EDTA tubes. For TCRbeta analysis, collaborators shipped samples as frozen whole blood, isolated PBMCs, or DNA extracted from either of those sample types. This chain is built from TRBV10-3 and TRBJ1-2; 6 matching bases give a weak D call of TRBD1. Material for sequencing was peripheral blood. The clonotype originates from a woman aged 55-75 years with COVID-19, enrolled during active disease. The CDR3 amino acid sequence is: CAISEEVAGDNYGYTF. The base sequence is TGTGCCATCAGTGAAGAAGTTGCAGGGGATAACTATGGCTACACCTTC.